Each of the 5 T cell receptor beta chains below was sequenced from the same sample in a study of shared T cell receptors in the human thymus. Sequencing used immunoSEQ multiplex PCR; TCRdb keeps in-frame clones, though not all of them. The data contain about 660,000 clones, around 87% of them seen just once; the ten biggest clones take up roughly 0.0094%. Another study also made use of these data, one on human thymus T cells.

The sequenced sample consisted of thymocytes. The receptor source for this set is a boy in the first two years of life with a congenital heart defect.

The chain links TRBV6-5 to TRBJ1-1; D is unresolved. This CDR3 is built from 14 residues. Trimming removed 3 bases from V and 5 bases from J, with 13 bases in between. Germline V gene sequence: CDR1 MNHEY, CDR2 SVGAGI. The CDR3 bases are TGTGCCAGCAGTTATCGGGGTAATGGGACTGAAGCTTTCTTT. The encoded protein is CASSYRGNGTEAFF.

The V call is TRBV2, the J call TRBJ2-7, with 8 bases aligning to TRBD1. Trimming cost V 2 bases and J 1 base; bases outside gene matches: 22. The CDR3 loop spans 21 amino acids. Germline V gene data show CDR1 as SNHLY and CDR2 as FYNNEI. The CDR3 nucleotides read TGTGCCAGCAGTGAAAGGTGGTGGGACAGGCGGATTAGGGAACCATCCTACGAGCAGTACTTC. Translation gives CASSERWWDRRIREPSYEQYF. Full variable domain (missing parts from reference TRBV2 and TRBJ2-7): EPEVTQTPSHQVTQMGQEVILRCVPISNHLYFYWYRQILGQKVEFLVSFYNNEISEKSEIFDDQFSVERPDGSNFTLKIRSTKLEDSAMYFCASSERWWDRRIREPSYEQYFGPGTRLTVT.

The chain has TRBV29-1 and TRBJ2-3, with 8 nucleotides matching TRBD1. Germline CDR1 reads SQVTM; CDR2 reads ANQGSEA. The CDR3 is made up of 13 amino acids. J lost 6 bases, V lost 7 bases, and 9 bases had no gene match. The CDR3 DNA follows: TGCAGCGGGAAGGACAGGGAGTTGGATACGCAGTATTTT. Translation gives CSGKDRELDTQYF.

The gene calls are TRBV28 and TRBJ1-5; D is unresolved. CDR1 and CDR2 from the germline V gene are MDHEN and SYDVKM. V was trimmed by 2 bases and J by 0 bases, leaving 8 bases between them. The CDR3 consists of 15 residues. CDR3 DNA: TGTGCCAGCAGTTTAACCGCAGGTAGCAATCAGCCCCAGCATTTT. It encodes CASSLTAGSNQPQHF.

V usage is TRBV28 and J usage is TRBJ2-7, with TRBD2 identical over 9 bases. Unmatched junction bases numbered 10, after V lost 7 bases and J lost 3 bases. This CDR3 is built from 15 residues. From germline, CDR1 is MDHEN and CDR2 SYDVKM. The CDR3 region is CASIDWASGIYEQYF. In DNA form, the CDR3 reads TGTGCCAGCATCGATTGGGCTAGCGGGATCTACGAGCAGTACTTC.